One and the same sample provided the 19 T cell receptor beta chains below, sequenced in a study of cytotoxic CD8 clonotypes in ibrutinib-treated CLL (dated by TCRdb to the early 2020s). The time point label, read with the paper, signifies: about 11 months on ibrutinib. Libraries were prepared through the immunoSEQ multiplex PCR assay. TCRdb limited this immuneACCESS table to in-frame rearrangements with V and J called. A share of clones is missing; checked studies link under half to unresolved V genes, and the rest is unexplained. The sample records 65,000 to 85,000 clones, 90% of which are singletons. Together, the top ten hold around 3.1% of the sample. The specimen comprised PBMCs, sampled after 12 months of ibrutinib treatment. These receptor sequences come from a human donor with chronic lymphocytic leukemia.

The chain recombines TRBV11-3 with TRBJ2-3; 13 nucleotides align to TRBD2. Unmatched junction bases numbered 5, after V lost 4 bases and J lost 4 bases. Germline loops: CDR1 SGHNT, CDR2 YENEEA. CDR3 length equals 16 residues. CDR3 sequence: CASSSGTSGAADTQYF. CDR3 coding DNA: TGTGCCAGCAGCTCGGGGACTAGCGGGGCCGCAGATACGCAGTATTTT.

This clone has more than one count but fewer than ten. The rearrangement uses TRBV9 and TRBJ1-1; the match to TRBD1 covers 7 bases. Germline CDR1 SGDLS, CDR2 YYNGEE. After removal of 4 bases from V and 0 bases from J, the junction contained 12 bases not matched to a gene. The CDR3 is made up of 17 amino acids. The CDR3 is CASSIERGLSMNTEAFF. CDR3 bases: TGTGCCAGCAGCATAGAGAGGGGGCTCTCAATGAACACTGAAGCTTTCTTT.

The chain carries TRBV29-1 and TRBJ2-7; D not resolved. The germline gives CDR1 SQVTM, CDR2 ANQGSEA. This CDR3 has 12 residues. The V and J ends lost 7 bases and 0 bases respectively, with 10 bases between them. The CDR3 spells CSGKTDSYEQYF. The CDR3 DNA follows: TGCAGCGGGAAGACGGACTCCTACGAGCAGTACTTC.

The J gene is TRBJ2-1, the V gene TRBV28; D possibly uses TRBD1 or TRBD2 (6 bases each). The CDR3 runs to 14 residues. Germline values: CDR1 MDHEN, CDR2 SYDVKM. Trimming shortened V by 7 bases and J by 0 bases, and 10 bases separated the two germline ends. The CDR3 region has the DNA TGTGCCAGCAAGGGGGGCGCCTCCTACAATGAGCAGTTCTTC. Translating it yields CASKGGASYNEQFF.

This clone occurred a few times. This rearrangement joins TRBV15 to TRBJ2-1; D remains unclear. CDR1 and CDR2 (germline): LNHNV, YYDKDF (reference sequence). The CDR3 contains 13 residues. Trimming took off 0 bases at V and 9 bases at J, with 9 bases between the two ends. As DNA, the CDR3 is TGTGCCACCAGCAGAGATTTTTCCGTTGAGCAGTTCTTC. As protein: CATSRDFSVEQFF.

The chain has TRBV4-2 and TRBJ1-3; D unresolved. Trimming removed 1 base at V and 5 bases at J, with 6 bases between. The CDR3 runs 13 residues. Germline CDR1 is LGHNA and CDR2 is YNFKEQ. The CDR3 DNA follows: TGTGCCAGCAGCCAAGTCAGTAGAAACACCATATATTTT. Translation: CASSQVSRNTIYF.

CDR3 in DNA: TGTGCCAGCTCACCCGACAGGGGGGCTTACAATGAGCAGTTCTTC. As protein: CASSPDRGAYNEQFF. The V call is TRBV18, the J call TRBJ2-1; TRBD1 matches at 9 bases. The length of the CDR3 is 15 residues. J lost 4 bases, V lost 3 bases, and 4 bases had no gene match. Per germline, CDR1 KGHSH and CDR2 LQKENI.

The rearrangement links TRBV9 to TRBJ2-1; 13 bases align to TRBD2. With V trimmed by 4 bases and J by 5 bases, 9 bases remained unmatched. Germline V gives CDR1 SGDLS, CDR2 YYNGEE. The CDR3 is made up of 17 amino acids. This CDR3 is CASSRRTSGSSNNEQFF. The CDR3 DNA reads as TGTGCCAGCAGCCGCCGGACTAGCGGGAGTAGCAACAATGAGCAGTTCTTC.

The chain couples TRBV30 to TRBJ1-2, with 8 bases matching TRBD1. This CDR3 comprises 11 residues. After removal of 8 bases from V and 8 bases from J, the junction contained 7 bases not matched to a gene. Per the germline V gene, CDR1 is GTSNPN and CDR2 is SVGIG (reference sequence). This chain's CDR3 is CAALTGGGYTF. Written as DNA, the CDR3 is TGTGCCGCATTAACAGGGGGAGGCTACACCTTC.

The chain carries TRBV4-3 and TRBJ2-2; 7 nucleotides match TRBD2. The CDR3 covers 20 residues. V shed 4 bases and J 6 bases; nucleotides not matched to a gene: 23. From germline, CDR1 is LGHNA and CDR2 YSLEER. CDR3 nucleotide sequence: TGCGCCAGCAGCCCCGAAACCGTTGAGTACTTTCTAGCGGCCGCCGGGGAGCTGTTTTTT. This gives the protein CASSPETVEYFLAAAGELFF.

The chain links TRBV19 to TRBJ2-3; 7 bases align to TRBD2. Germline trimming cut 5 bases from V and 4 bases from J; bases unmatched to any gene: 0. The V gene's germline CDR1 is LNHDA and CDR2 SQIVND (reference sequence). This CDR3 has 12 residues. The CDR3 sequence: CASSRGADTQYF. The CDR3 nucleotides are TGTGCCAGTAGTCGGGGGGCAGATACGCAGTATTTT.

This chain joins TRBV4-1 and TRBJ2-2; D gene ambiguous. The CDR3 has 13 residues. Trimming left V 3 bases short and J 7 bases short, with 9 bases between. CDR1 is MGHRA, CDR2 YSYEKL, per germline. CDR3 coding DNA: TGCGCCAGCAGCCAGGATACGCACGGGGAGCTGTTTTTT. Translated: CASSQDTHGELFF.

This clone was picked up one time. A read error may produce the germline difference seen at one junction end. CDR3 nucleotides: TGCGCCAGCAGACAAGGCTTGGGCTACAATGAGCAGTTCTTC. Translated, it gives CASRQGLGYNEQFF. The gene calls are TRBV4-1 and TRBJ2-1, with no clear D. In germline, CDR1 is MGHRA, CDR2 YSYEKL. The CDR3 spans 14 residues.

The chain is built from TRBV12-5 and TRBJ1-3; D is unresolved. Germline CDR1 is LGHNT and CDR2 is FRNRAP. This CDR3 contains 15 residues. Trimming took 9 bases from V and 2 from J, leaving 17 bases between them. DNA of the CDR3: TGTGCTAGCCGGTTTGTGCCGGATCCTGGAAACACCATATATTTT. Amino acids: CASRFVPDPGNTIYF. The variable domain in full, completed from reference TRBV12-5 and TRBJ1-3, reads DARVTQTPRHKVTEMGQEVTMRCQPILGHNTVFWYRQTMMQGLELLAYFRNRAPLDDSGMPKDRFSAEMPDATLATLKIQPSEPRDSAVYFCASRFVPDPGNTIYFGEGSWLTVV.

This rearrangement joins TRBV28 to TRBJ2-7, with D perhaps TRBD1 (5 bases). V shed 7 bases and J shed 1 base, with 14 bases lying between them. Germline V gene data show CDR1 as MDHEN and CDR2 as SYDVKM. The CDR3 covers 14 residues. In DNA, the CDR3 is TGTGCCAGCACTCCAGGGTTAAGGTCCTACGAGCAGTACTTC. Translating gives CASTPGLRSYEQYF.

The chain carries TRBV5-1 and TRBJ2-1; D remains unclear. There are 16 residues in the CDR3. Germline V gene sequence: CDR1 SGHRS, CDR2 YFSETQ. The germline V and J ends were trimmed by 5 bases and 7 bases, with 22 bases remaining between them. The CDR3 coding sequence is TGCGCCAGCAGAATAAAGACTGACCTAATTCAAAATGAGCAGTTCTTC. Amino acids: CASRIKTDLIQNEQFF.

V gene TRBV2 combines with J gene TRBJ2-2, with D possibly matching TRBD2 (6 bases). The CDR3 runs 13 residues. The germline V and J ends were trimmed by 7 bases and 6 bases, with 12 bases remaining between them. Germline CDR1 SNHLY, CDR2 FYNNEI. The CDR3 here is CASMTDYAGELFF. The CDR3 DNA reads as TGTGCCAGCATGACGGACTATGCCGGGGAGCTGTTTTTT.

The chain recombines TRBV30 with TRBJ2-7, with a weak D call TRBD1 (6 bases). Trimming took 0 bases from V and 2 from J, leaving 8 bases between them. Germline CDR1 reads GTSNPN; CDR2 reads SVGIG (reference sequence). The CDR3 consists of 13 residues. The CDR3 bases are TGTGCCTGGAGTGTAGGACAGACCTACGAGCAGTACTTC. Amino acids: CAWSVGQTYEQYF.

This CDR3 is CASSPDRVNYGYTF. The CDR3 DNA reads TGTGCCAGCAGCCCGGACAGGGTTAACTATGGCTACACCTTC. The rearrangement uses TRBV14 and TRBJ1-2, with 8 bases identical to TRBD1. Germline trimming cut 4 bases from V and 1 base from J; bases unmatched to any gene: 2. Germline CDR1 and CDR2: SGHDN and FVKESK. CDR3 length equals 14 residues.